This T cell receptor (beta chain) came from a study of T cell changes during pregnancy in multiple sclerosis. Profiled with immunoSEQ multiplex PCR; TCRdb holds only in-frame clones, not every one. The data contain about 30,000 clones, about 92% of them singletons. In germline, CDR1 is LNHDA, CDR2 SQIVND (reference sequence). The CDR3 contains 16 residues. The junction had 8 bases not matched to a gene; V was cut back by 5 bases and J by 1 base. This clone has only one observation. The V and J genes are TRBV19 and TRBJ2-3; 8 bases line up with TRBD1. The input for sequencing was CD4+ T cells from peripheral blood mononuclear cells, taken in the second trimester of pregnancy. The TCR comes from a female donor in good health, enrolled as a control in a pregnancy study. The CDR3 DNA reads TGTGCCAGTAGTTCGACAGGGGTGGAGGGCACAGATACGCAGTATTTT. Amino acids: CASSSTGVEGTDTQYF. The full variable domain, completed using reference TRBV19 and TRBJ2-3, is DGGITQSPKYLFRKEGQNVTLSCEQNLNHDAMYWYRQDPGQGLRLIYYSQIVNDFQKGDIAEGYSVSREKKESFPLTVTSAQKNPTAFYLCASSSTGVEGTDTQYFGPGTRLTVL.